Listed below are T cell receptor beta chains from one sample, sequenced in a study of blood T cell repertoires in COVID-19. Sequencing used immunoSEQ multiplex PCR; TCRdb keeps in-frame clones, though not all of them. The sample lists some 300,000 clones; 87% were seen once. The sequencing input was peripheral blood. These receptor sequences come from a man between 18 and 29 years old with active or convalescent COVID-19. Both conserved end residues are part of each CDR3. The order of the fields is V gene, J gene, D gene, clone size, CDR3 DNA, CDR3 protein. A D gene is named only where the DNA matches it firmly. Rows give clone size only sometimes, using once, few, many, or a class for an expanded clone.

TRBV11-2,TRBJ2-5,TRBD2,NA,TGTGCCAGCAGACATAGCGGGGGGGCGGAGACCCAGTACTTC,CASRHSGGAETQYF
TRBV6-1,TRBJ1-1,NA,NA,TGTGCCAGCAGTGAAAGGCGGATGAACACTGAAGCTTTCTTT,CASSERRMNTEAFF
TRBV19,TRBJ2-5,TRBD2,NA,TGTGCCAGTAATCCGGGACTAGCGGTTCAGACCCAGTACTTC,CASNPGLAVQTQYF
TRBV3-1/TRBV3-2,TRBJ2-7,NA,NA,TGTGCCAGCAGCCAAGGTGGGGGGGCCGGGTACGAGCAGTACTTC,CASSQGGGAGYEQYF
TRBV11-2,TRBJ1-2,TRBD1,NA,TGTGCCAGCAGAATGACAGGGAAGAGGGGCTATGGCTACACCTTC,CASRMTGKRGYGYTF
TRBV6-2/TRBV6-3,TRBJ2-7,NA,NA,TGTGCCAGCAGCCACGGTGCGCCTAACGAGCAGTACTTC,CASSHGAPNEQYF
TRBV2,TRBJ1-5,NA,NA,TGTGCCAGCAGTTCCTTACAGACATATTCTGCTGTTAGCAATCAGCCCCAGCATTTT,CASSSLQTYSAVSNQPQHF
TRBV12-1,TRBJ2-5,NA,NA,TGTGCCAGCAGCTTTTTCACTAGCGGGGGAGGAGAGACCCAGTACTTC,CASSFFTSGGGETQYF
TRBV2,TRBJ2-4,TRBD1,once,TGTGCCAGCAGTATCGGGACAGTTAAAAACATTCAGTACTTC,CASSIGTVKNIQYF
TRBV21-1,TRBJ1-5,NA,once,TGTGCCAGCAGCAAAGCCGGCAGGGGGTTGAGCAATCAGCCCCAGCATTTT,CASSKAGRGLSNQPQHF
TRBV27,TRBJ2-3,NA,NA,TGTGCCAGCAGTTTCGACCAGGGGCCCAACACAGATACGCAGTATTTT,CASSFDQGPNTDTQYF
TRBV6-5,TRBJ2-7,NA,NA,TGTGCCAGCAGTTTCGGGACTGCTTCCTACGAGCAGTACTTC,CASSFGTASYEQYF
TRBV5-1,TRBJ2-1,TRBD2,NA,TGCGCCAGCAGCTTGCGCCCGGGACTAGCTAACAATGAGCAGTTCTTC,CASSLRPGLANNEQFF
TRBV7-2,TRBJ2-7,TRBD2,NA,TGTGCCAGCAGCGGACCCCGATCCGGGGCTAGCGGGAAATACTACGAGCAGTACTTC,CASSGPRSGASGKYYEQYF
TRBV18,TRBJ1-2,TRBD1,NA,TGTGCCAGCTCACCGATGGACAGGGGTGACTACACCTTC,CASSPMDRGDYTF
TRBV19,TRBJ2-2,TRBD1,NA,TGTGCCAGTACAGGGGGAAGATGGACCGGGGAGCTGTTTTTT,CASTGGRWTGELFF
TRBV4-1,TRBJ1-1,TRBD1,NA,TGCGCCAGCAGCGATCGGGACAGGGGGGGGACTGAAGCTTTCTTT,CASSDRDRGGTEAFF